This entry lists 15 T cell receptor beta chains sequenced from one sample in a study of control samples from healthy donors and cancer patients. Data came from immunoSEQ multiplex PCR; TCRdb stores just in-frame clones and leaves some out. The sample has roughly 180,000 clones; approximately 94% are singletons. Sample: blood. These receptors originate from a young woman in good health.

This chain joins TRBV19 and TRBJ1-5, with a tentative D call TRBD1 (6 bases). Germline V CDR1 and CDR2: LNHDA, SQIVND (reference sequence). This CDR3 has 14 amino acids. V lost 5 bases and J 3 bases, leaving 11 bases between the germline ends. CDR3 bases: TGTGCCAGTAGTGGTGGGGGGCCCAATCAGCCCCAGCATTTT. Amino acid sequence: CASSGGGPNQPQHF.

The chain has TRBV14 and TRBJ1-1, with D unresolved. The germline CDR1 and CDR2 sequences are SGHDN and FVKESK. The CDR3 extends over 12 amino acids. V dropped 4 bases and J dropped 6 bases, with 9 bases sitting between them. The CDR3 DNA is TGTGCCAGCAGCCTCGCCCGCGCTGAAGCTTTCTTT. It translates to CASSLARAEAFF.

This clone occurred a few times. The chain has TRBV19 and TRBJ1-5; weak D call: TRBD1 (5 bases). Germline CDR1 reads LNHDA; CDR2 reads SQIVND (reference sequence). V lost 6 bases to trimming and J lost 4 bases, with 13 bases between them. CDR3 length equals 14 residues. CDR3 loop: CASRTAGQNQPQHF. The CDR3 DNA reads TGTGCCAGTAGAACGGCAGGGCAGAATCAGCCCCAGCATTTT. Using reference TRBV19 and TRBJ1-5 for the parts outside the CDR3, the full variable domain is DGGITQSPKYLFRKEGQNVTLSCEQNLNHDAMYWYRQDPGQGLRLIYYSQIVNDFQKGDIAEGYSVSREKKESFPLTVTSAQKNPTAFYLCASRTAGQNQPQHFGDGTRLSIL.

The V and J genes are TRBV6-5 and TRBJ1-2, with 7 nucleotides matching TRBD1. The J segment lost 8 bases and the V segment lost 0 bases, leaving 9 bases of the junction unmatched. Germline V gives CDR1 MNHEY, CDR2 SVGAGI. This CDR3 is built from 15 residues. The CDR3: CASSYSIQGEKGYTF. The DNA of the CDR3 is TGTGCCAGCAGTTACTCGATCCAGGGGGAAAAGGGCTACACCTTC.

The rearrangement joins TRBV29-1 to TRBJ1-1; no clear D. Germline values: CDR1 SQVTM, CDR2 ANQGSEA. Deletions cut 6 bases from V and 4 bases from J, with 12 bases between. This CDR3 contains 12 residues. The CDR3 DNA follows: TGCAGCGTGACCGGGGTACCCACTGAAGCTTTCTTT. Translated, it gives CSVTGVPTEAFF.

In regard to this clone: The same CDR3 arises from other DNA sequences in this sample as well. The rearrangement uses TRBV20-1 and TRBJ1-2, with D perhaps matching TRBD1 (6 bases). V lost 6 bases, J lost 4 bases, and 9 bases lay in between. The germline CDR1 and CDR2 sequences are DFQATT and SNEGSKA (reference sequence). The CDR3 covers 11 residues. The DNA of the CDR3 is TGCAGTGCGTCGGACAGCTATGGCTACACCTTC. Translating it yields CSASDSYGYTF.

The chain employs TRBV5-1 and TRBJ1-4; perhaps TRBD1 as D (5 bases). The CDR3 totals 15 residues. CDR1 SGHRS and CDR2 YFSETQ come from the germline V gene. Trimming took off 4 bases at V and 8 bases at J, with 18 bases between the two ends. The CDR3 here is CASSPNGGSREKLFF. The CDR3 DNA is TGCGCCAGCAGCCCCAACGGGGGATCCAGGGAAAAACTGTTTTTT.

A remark on this clone: At the DNA level, this CDR3 is encoded by other sequences in the same sample as well. The rearrangement links TRBV7-9 to TRBJ1-4; unclear D gene. Trimming left V 4 bases short and J 8 bases short, with 8 bases between. This CDR3 has 12 residues. Germline assignment: CDR1 SEHNR and CDR2 FQNEAQ (reference sequence). As DNA, the CDR3 is TGTGCCAGCAGCTCCGGACCAGAAAAACTGTTTTTT. Amino acid sequence: CASSSGPEKLFF.

The genes are TRBV10-3 and TRBJ1-2, with D hard to call. The CDR3 is 12 amino acids. Germline assignment: CDR1 ENHRY and CDR2 SYGVKD. The ends were cut back, 10 bases at V and 4 bases at J, with 13 bases in the middle. The CDR3 DNA follows: TGTGCCACTTTTGAGGTGGTCTATGGCTACACCTTC. This translates into CATFEVVYGYTF.

This chain uses TRBV6-2 or TRBV6-3 with TRBJ1-5; no clear D. Trimming pared 0 bases from V and 4 bases from J, leaving 4 bases between. Germline V CDR1 and CDR2: MNHEY, SVGEGT. The CDR3 runs to 13 residues. CDR3 coding DNA: TGTGCCAGCAGTTACTCTAGAAATCAGCCCCAGCATTTT. The encoded protein is CASSYSRNQPQHF.

V and J are TRBV6-2 or TRBV6-3 and TRBJ2-6; a possible D gene is TRBD2 (5 bases). V gave up 0 bases and J gave up 1 base, with 16 bases separating them. The CDR3 extends over 19 amino acids. Looked up from germline, CDR1 is MNHEY and CDR2 is SVGEGT. CDR3 bases: TGTGCCAGCAGTTACTCGATAAAGAGGGTACGGTCTGGGGCCAACGTCCTGACTTTC. It is translated as CASSYSIKRVRSGANVLTF.

The chain carries TRBV10-2 and TRBJ2-2; D not certain. CDR1 and CDR2 from the germline V gene are WSHSY and SAAADI. The CDR3 sequence is 13 residues long. Trimming took 3 bases from V and 3 from J, leaving 5 bases between them. CDR3 sequence: CASSDKYTGELFF. CDR3 sequence (DNA): TGCGCCAGCAGTGACAAATACACCGGGGAGCTGTTTTTT.

The chain is built from TRBV5-1 and TRBJ2-3; D gene uncertain. The germline V and J ends were trimmed by 4 bases and 4 bases, with 10 bases remaining between them. In germline, CDR1 is SGHRS, CDR2 YFSETQ. The CDR3 sequence is 13 residues long. The CDR3 protein is CASSPAYPDTQYF. The CDR3 DNA is TGCGCCAGCAGCCCAGCTTATCCAGATACGCAGTATTTT.

To note about this clone: The same CDR3 arises from other DNA sequences in this sample as well. This rearrangement joins TRBV19 to TRBJ1-5; 7 bases are a match to TRBD1. Germline lookup yields CDR1 LNHDA and CDR2 SQIVND (reference sequence). This CDR3 is 14 amino acids long. Trimming removed 3 bases from V and 2 bases from J; junction bases left unmatched: 1. The CDR3 loop reads CASSIGQGNQPQHF. Written as DNA, the CDR3 is TGTGCCAGTAGTATTGGACAGGGCAATCAGCCCCAGCATTTT.

This clone showed up just a few times. The V gene is TRBV7-2, the J gene TRBJ1-3; the D gene is possibly TRBD1 (6 bases). Germline V gene data show CDR1 as SGHTA and CDR2 as FQGNSA. With 5 bases removed from V and 1 base from J, the gap between germline ends came to 9 bases. The CDR3 loop spans 14 amino acids. CDR3 loop: CASSLGQSGNTIYF. CDR3 in DNA: TGTGCCAGCAGCCTAGGACAGTCTGGAAACACCATATATTTT.